This T cell receptor gamma chain was identified during a study of γδ T cells in repeated Plasmodium falciparum infection. Study-wide results and limits: Vdelta2-negative gammadelta repertoires appeared less diverse and less shared in Malian than Australian children.

CDR3 size: 18 residues. Germline values: CDR1 GITISATS, CDR2 ISYDGTV (reference sequence). Vgamma9/Vdelta2+ and Vdelta2-negative gammadelta T cells were flow-sorted from PBMC for bulk sequencing. Regarding this clone: The antigen is unknown. This likely traces to a read error, being one base from a far larger clone. The identical CDR3 is also encoded by other nucleotide sequences in the sample.

TCRdb re-called the multiplex PCR reads through CATT. The sample lists 20,000 to 30,000 gamma-chain clones; about 2.9% were seen once. The receptor's source is a pool of human donors (malaria-infected and uninfected, not separated). No J gene was called, and the V gene is TRGV9. Sequencing was performed on gamma-delta T cells from blood. CDR3 nucleotide sequence: TGTGCCTTGTGGGAGGTAAGAACGCCCCGGTTGGGCAAAAAAATTAAGGTATTT. Encoded protein: CALWEVRTPRLGKKIKVF.